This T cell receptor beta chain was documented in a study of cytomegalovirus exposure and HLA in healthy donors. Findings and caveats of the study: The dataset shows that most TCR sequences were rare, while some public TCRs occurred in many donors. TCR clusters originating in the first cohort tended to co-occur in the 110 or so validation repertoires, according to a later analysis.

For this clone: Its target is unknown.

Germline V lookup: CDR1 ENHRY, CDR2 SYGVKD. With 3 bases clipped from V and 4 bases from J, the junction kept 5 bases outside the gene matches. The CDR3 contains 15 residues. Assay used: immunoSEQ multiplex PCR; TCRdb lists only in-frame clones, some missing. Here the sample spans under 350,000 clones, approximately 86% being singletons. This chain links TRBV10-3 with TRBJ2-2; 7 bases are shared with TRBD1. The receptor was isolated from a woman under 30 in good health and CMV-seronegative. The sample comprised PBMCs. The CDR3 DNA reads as TGTGCCATCAGTGATTTGACAGGGAGCACCGGGGAGCTGTTTTTT. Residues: CAISDLTGSTGELFF.